The TCR beta chain described here comes from a study of blood T cell repertoires in COVID-19. Study as a whole: T cells, B-cell-depleted T cells, or PBMCs provided the cDNA or gDNA that served as material.

V shed 4 bases and J shed 10 bases, with 10 bases lying between them. This CDR3 region has 11 residues. This clone was recorded a few times. In the original processing: Quantification of nucleated cells was approximated via reference gene primer amplification. TCRdb's table, derived via immunoSEQ multiplex PCR, lists solely in-frame clones and lacks some. That table supplies the V and J calls and clone size; D and trimming were determined from the DNA. Of hundreds of thousands of clones in the sample, 86% are singletons; the top ten hold around 1.4%. The TCR was taken from a woman aged 25 to 39 with active or convalescent COVID-19. This rearrangement joins TRBV12-3 or TRBV12-4 to TRBJ1-1; a possible D gene is TRBD1 (6 bases). The sample was peripheral blood. The CDR3 sequence is CASSSPDRAFF. The CDR3, as DNA: TGTGCCAGCAGTTCGCCGGACAGAGCTTTCTTT.